Below are 26 T cell receptor beta chains sequenced from a single sample in a study of HIV-infected patients and healthy controls. The repertoire came from unfractionated whole blood and reflected all unsorted peripheral T cells. Approximately 500 ng RNA was reverse transcribed with alpha and beta constant-region primers. Alpha and beta chain libraries were made separately by chain-specific third strand synthesis with multiplexing indices. Via MiXCR, TCRdb re-called the 5' RACE reads, giving one row per CDR3 protein. The sample consists of some 10,000 distinct CDR3 sequences, around 7.6% of them appearing once. The sample consisted of blood. These receptors originate from an adult in good health.

The table lists this clonotype with a few counts. The rearrangement joins TRBV2 to TRBJ2-5; TRBD2 matches 13 bases. Germline CDR1 reads SNHLY; CDR2 reads FYNNEI. J was trimmed by 2 bases and V by 4 bases; bases with no gene match: 4. CDR3 length equals 16 residues. CDR3 DNA: TGTGCCAGCAGTGCAGGACTAGCGGGGGTACAAGAGACCCAGTACTTC. Translation: CASSAGLAGVQETQYF.

This clonotype was counted many times. The chain recombines TRBV12-3 or TRBV12-4 with TRBJ2-5, with a tentative D call TRBD2 (6 bases). V was shortened by 5 bases and J by 7 bases, with 17 bases between the two germline ends. CDR3 length: 14 residues. The CDR3 here is CASSPGTSFGTQYF. The CDR3, as DNA: TGTGCCAGCAGTCCCGGGACTTCCTTTGGGACCCAGTACTTC.

In this sample, this clonotype turned up many times. The V and J genes are TRBV5-5 and TRBJ1-5; D uncertain. The CDR3 runs to 13 residues. Germline CDR1 SGHKS, CDR2 YYEKEE (reference sequence). Trimming stripped 0 bases from V and 7 bases from J, with 8 bases between. The CDR3 region has the DNA TGTGCCAGCAGCTTGGCCGACGGACAGCCCCAGCATTTT. This translates into CASSLADGQPQHF.

By sample fraction, this clonotype is medium-sized. V and J are TRBV5-6 and TRBJ1-1; D not resolved. The CDR3 runs to 14 residues. Germline CDR1 reads SGHDT; CDR2 reads YYEEEE. The germline V and J ends were trimmed by 0 bases and 1 base, with 7 bases remaining between them. CDR3 in amino acids: CASSLANENTEAFF. The CDR3 DNA is TGTGCCAGCAGCTTGGCCAACGAGAACACTGAAGCTTTCTTT.

The V gene is TRBV11-2, the J gene TRBJ2-1; D gene uncertain. This CDR3 region has 13 residues. The germline gives CDR1 SGHAT, CDR2 FQNNGV. The ends were cut back, 3 bases at V and 4 bases at J, with 7 bases in the middle. CDR3 amino acids: CASSFGLYNEQFF. In nucleotides, the CDR3 is TGTGCCAGCAGCTTCGGCCTGTACAATGAGCAGTTCTTC. Combining the CDR3 with reference TRBV11-2 and TRBJ2-1 gives the whole variable domain EAGVAQSPRYKIIEKRQSVAFWCNPISGHATLYWYQQILGQGPKLLIQFQNNGVVDDSQLPKDRFSAERLKGVDSTLKIQPAKLEDSAVYLCASSFGLYNEQFFGPGTRLTVL.

By frequency in the sample, this clonotype is medium-sized. The chain carries TRBV7-2 and TRBJ2-3; unclear D gene. CDR1 and CDR2 (germline): SGHTA, FQGNSA. The CDR3 loop spans 15 amino acids. V was cut by 1 base and J by 0 bases, with 8 bases left in between. CDR3 loop: CASSLDRSSTDTQYF. In DNA form, the CDR3 reads TGTGCCAGCAGCTTAGACAGATCCAGCACAGATACGCAGTATTTT.

The gene calls are TRBV11-2 and TRBJ2-1; weak D call: TRBD1 (5 bases). Germline V CDR1 and CDR2: SGHAT, FQNNGV. The V gene lost 7 bases and the J gene lost 3 bases, with 25 bases spanning the gap. CDR3 length: 18 residues. CDR3 DNA: TGTGCCAGCAAAGGAATCGCACAGGTCATGGCGAACTACAATGAGCAGTTCTTC. Its protein is CASKGIAQVMANYNEQFF.

At least ten counts were recorded for this clonotype. V usage is TRBV20-1 and J usage is TRBJ1-1; 7 bases map to TRBD1. The length of the CDR3 is 16 residues. The germline V gene encodes CDR1 DFQATT and CDR2 SNEGSKA (reference sequence). J lost 0 bases, V lost 3 bases, and 10 bases had no gene match. This chain's CDR3 is CSASQQDRYMNTEAFF. CDR3 sequence (DNA): TGCAGTGCTAGCCAACAGGACAGGTACATGAACACTGAAGCTTTCTTT.

Within the sample, this clonotype is medium-sized. The chain employs TRBV7-9 and TRBJ2-1; 8 positions agree with TRBD2. Trimming took 1 base from V and 5 from J; bases not matched to a gene: 7. Germline V CDR1 and CDR2: SEHNR, FQNEAQ (reference sequence). This CDR3 contains 16 residues. CDR3 coding DNA: TGTGCCAGCAGCTTAGATCTGGCTAGCGGGCACAATGAGCAGTTCTTC. It yields the protein CASSLDLASGHNEQFF. The full variable domain, its missing parts supplied by reference TRBV7-9 and TRBJ2-1, is DTGVSQNPRHKITKRGQNVTFRCDPISEHNRLYWYRQTLGQGPEFLTYFQNEAQLEKSRLLSDRFSAERPKGSFSTLEIQRTEQGDSAMYLCASSLDLASGHNEQFFGPGTRLTVL.

On this clonotype: A read error may be the cause here, since a much bigger clone is one base away. This chain joins TRBV6-1 and TRBJ1-5, with D possibly being TRBD1 (6 bases). The CDR3 loop spans 14 amino acids. The V and J ends lost 8 bases and 6 bases respectively, with 17 bases between them. Germline CDR1 is MNHNS and CDR2 is SASEGT. The CDR3 region is CASAETGGLQPQHF. The DNA for the CDR3 is TGTGCCAGCGCCGAGACGGGGGGGCTTCAGCCCCAGCATTTT.

This clonotype occurred many times. The DNA for the CDR3 is TGTGCCAGCAGTGAAGCGTCTTATAGCGGGGGATTCACAGATACGCAGTATTTT. This encodes CASSEASYSGGFTDTQYF. V usage is TRBV2 and J usage is TRBJ2-3; 9 bases line up with TRBD2. Germline V gene data show CDR1 as SNHLY and CDR2 as FYNNEI. The CDR3 extends over 18 amino acids. The J segment lost 2 bases and the V segment lost 0 bases, leaving 9 bases of the junction unmatched.

In this sample, this clonotype is medium-sized. The rearrangement joins TRBV7-2 to TRBJ1-3, with 7 bases matching TRBD1. The CDR3 contains 16 residues. J was trimmed by 2 bases and V by 5 bases; bases with no gene match: 9. Germline CDR1 is SGHTA and CDR2 is FQGNSA. CDR3 nucleotide sequence: TGTGCCAGCAGCGCAGTGACAGGGAGAGCTGGAAACACCATATATTTT. It encodes CASSAVTGRAGNTIYF.

This clonotype occurred many times. V and J are TRBV20-1 and TRBJ2-5; D may be TRBD2 (7 bases). V lost 2 bases and J lost 4, with 14 bases in between. Germline CDR1 reads DFQATT; CDR2 reads SNEGSKA (reference sequence). This CDR3 has 14 amino acids. The CDR3 coding sequence is TGCAGTGCTAGATCCGGGGGGCCTTTAGAGACCCAGTACTTC. Translating it yields CSARSGGPLETQYF.

At least ten counts were recorded for this clonotype. This chain connects TRBV7-9 to TRBJ1-4; 10 nucleotides align to TRBD1. CDR1 is SEHNR, CDR2 FQNEAQ, per germline (reference sequence). Germline trimming cut 3 bases from V and 5 bases from J; bases unmatched to any gene: 0. The CDR3 runs 14 residues. The CDR3 reads CASSLGQGNEKLFF. CDR3 nucleotides: TGTGCCAGCAGCTTGGGACAGGGGAATGAAAAACTGTTTTTT.

By proportion, this clonotype is medium-sized. The chain has TRBV6-5 and TRBJ1-1, with D perhaps matching TRBD1 (6 bases). CDR1 is MNHEY and CDR2 is SVGAGI in the germline V gene. The CDR3 sequence is 13 residues long. Trimming removed 2 bases at V and 5 bases at J, with 9 bases between. CDR3: CASSYARGTEAFF. CDR3 sequence (DNA): TGTGCCAGCAGTTACGCCAGGGGAACTGAAGCTTTCTTT.

V and J are TRBV14 and TRBJ2-1; 8 nucleotides match TRBD2. The ends lost 1 base at V and 2 bases at J; junction bases unmatched: 1. The CDR3 is 15 amino acids. Per the germline V gene, CDR1 is SGHDN and CDR2 is FVKESK. The CDR3 DNA is TGTGCCAGCAGCCAAGCAGCGGGGGCCTACAATGAGCAGTTCTTC. Amino acids: CASSQAAGAYNEQFF.

There are many counts of this clonotype. CDR3 DNA sequence: TGCGCCAGCAGCTTCCACACCGGGACAGGATTCTCTGGGGCCAACGTCCTGACTTTC. Amino acids: CASSFHTGTGFSGANVLTF. This chain connects TRBV5-1 to TRBJ2-6; 8 nucleotides line up with TRBD1. Germline V gene data show CDR1 as SGHRS and CDR2 as YFSETQ. The CDR3 consists of 19 residues. The ends lost 2 bases at V and 0 bases at J; junction bases unmatched: 10.

This clonotype was seen repeatedly, ten times or more. The genes are TRBV10-2 and TRBJ1-2; TRBD1 matches at 9 bases. With V trimmed by 7 bases and J by 11 bases, 17 bases remained unmatched. From germline, CDR1 is WSHSY and CDR2 SAAADI. The CDR3 extends over 15 amino acids. CDR3 sequence reads: CASNGGTGRGDRYTF. The CDR3 DNA reads TGCGCCAGCAATGGGGGGACAGGGCGCGGCGATCGATACACCTTC.

Within the sample, this clonotype is medium-sized. This chain joins TRBV18 and TRBJ1-5; no clear D gene. Germline values: CDR1 KGHSH, CDR2 LQKENI. CDR3 size: 17 residues. Trimming left V 0 bases short and J 3 bases short, with 15 bases between. CDR3 nucleotides: TGTGCCAGCTCACCACCACGACGAGAGTTCAACAATCAGCCCCAGCATTTT. It encodes CASSPPRREFNNQPQHF.

This clonotype was seen at least ten times. The rearrangement links TRBV18 to TRBJ1-1, with a possible D match to TRBD1 (5 bases). The CDR3 extends over 14 amino acids. The V gene's germline CDR1 is KGHSH and CDR2 LQKENI. V lost 2 bases and J lost 4, with 11 bases in between. The chain's CDR3 is CASSPTQGSTEAFF. CDR3 sequence (DNA): TGTGCCAGCTCACCAACTCAGGGTTCCACTGAAGCTTTCTTT.

This clonotype was recorded at least ten times. The rearrangement uses TRBV11-2 and TRBJ2-1; the match to TRBD2 covers 11 bases. J lost 9 bases, V lost 6 bases, and 10 bases had no gene match. This CDR3 is 15 amino acids long. Germline V gene lookup returns CDR1 SGHAT and CDR2 FQNNGV. The CDR3 nucleotides read TGTGCCAGCAGACGTAGCGGGGGGGCCTATAGTGAGCAGTTCTTC. Protein product: CASRRSGGAYSEQFF. The full variable domain, completed using reference TRBV11-2 and TRBJ2-1, is EAGVAQSPRYKIIEKRQSVAFWCNPISGHATLYWYQQILGQGPKLLIQFQNNGVVDDSQLPKDRFSAERLKGVDSTLKIQPAKLEDSAVYLCASRRSGGAYSEQFFGPGTRLTVL.

By frequency in the sample, this clonotype is medium-sized (0.01 to 0.1%). This sequence joins TRBV2 and TRBJ1-2, with 8 positions matching TRBD1. J was trimmed by 6 bases and V by 0 bases; bases with no gene match: 15. Germline assignment: CDR1 SNHLY and CDR2 FYNNEI. There are 18 residues in the CDR3. CDR3 DNA: TGTGCCAGCAGTGAAGCGCAAGGACAGGGAGTCAAAGAGGATGGCTACACCTTC. It translates to CASSEAQGQGVKEDGYTF.

This clonotype occurred many times. The chain recombines TRBV6-5 with TRBJ1-1; D remains ambiguous. V was pared by 3 bases and J by 0 bases, with 8 bases between. The CDR3 has 14 amino acids. CDR1 MNHEY and CDR2 SVGAGI come from the germline V gene. CDR3 DNA sequence: TGTGCCAGCAGTTATGGAGGGCTGAACACTGAAGCTTTCTTT. Translated: CASSYGGLNTEAFF.

The V gene is TRBV19, the J gene TRBJ1-5; TRBD1 agrees at 7 bases. Trimming removed 2 bases from V and 4 bases from J; junction bases left unmatched: 5. This CDR3 contains 15 residues. Germline CDR1 LNHDA, CDR2 SQIVND (reference sequence). The CDR3 nucleotides are TGTGCCAGTAGTATATCCGACAGGGAGAATCAGCCCCAGCATTTT. It specifies CASSISDRENQPQHF.

The CDR3 bases are TGTGCCAGCAGTGAAGAAGTGGGGCGGGGGGGCCATGAGCAGTTCTTC. This encodes CASSEEVGRGGHEQFF. The chain couples TRBV6-1 to TRBJ2-1; 9 positions match TRBD2. Germline CDR1 MNHNS, CDR2 SASEGT. V lost 1 base and J lost 8; bases outside the gene matches: 9. The CDR3 is made up of 16 amino acids.

This chain uses TRBV20-1 with TRBJ2-5; 9 nucleotides match TRBD2. The trim removed 4 bases at V and 2 bases at J, leaving 2 bases unmatched. Germline lookup yields CDR1 DFQATT and CDR2 SNEGSKA (reference sequence). The CDR3 is 13 amino acids. The DNA for the CDR3 is TGCAGTGCTACAAGCGGGGGGCAAGAGACCCAGTACTTC. Translation gives CSATSGGQETQYF.